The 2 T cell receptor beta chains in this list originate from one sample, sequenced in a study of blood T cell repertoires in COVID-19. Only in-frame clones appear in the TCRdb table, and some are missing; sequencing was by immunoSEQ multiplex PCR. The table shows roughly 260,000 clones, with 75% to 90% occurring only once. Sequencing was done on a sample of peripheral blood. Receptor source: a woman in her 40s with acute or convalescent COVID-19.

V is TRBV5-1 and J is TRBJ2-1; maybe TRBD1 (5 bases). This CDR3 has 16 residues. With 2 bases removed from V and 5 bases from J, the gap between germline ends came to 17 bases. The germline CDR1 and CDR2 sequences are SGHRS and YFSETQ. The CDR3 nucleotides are TGCGCCAGCAGCTTTACTCAGGGCCTACAAGACAATGAGCAGTTCTTC. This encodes CASSFTQGLQDNEQFF.

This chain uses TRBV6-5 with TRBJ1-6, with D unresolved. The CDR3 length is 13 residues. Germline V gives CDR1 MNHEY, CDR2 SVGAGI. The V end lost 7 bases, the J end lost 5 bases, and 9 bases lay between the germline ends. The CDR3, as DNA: TGTGCCAGCACAGCCGGGAATAATTCACCCCTCCACTTT. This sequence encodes CASTAGNNSPLHF.